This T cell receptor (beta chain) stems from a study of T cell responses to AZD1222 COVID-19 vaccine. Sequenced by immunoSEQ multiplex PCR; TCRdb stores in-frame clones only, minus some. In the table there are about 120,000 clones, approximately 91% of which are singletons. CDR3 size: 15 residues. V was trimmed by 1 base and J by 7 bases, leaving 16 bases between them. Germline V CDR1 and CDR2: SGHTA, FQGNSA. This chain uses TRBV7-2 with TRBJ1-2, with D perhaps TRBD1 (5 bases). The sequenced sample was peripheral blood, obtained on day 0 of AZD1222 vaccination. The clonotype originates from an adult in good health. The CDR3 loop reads CASSLGVHRTFGYTF. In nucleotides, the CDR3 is TGTGCCAGCAGCTTAGGAGTGCACAGGACGTTTGGCTACACCTTC.